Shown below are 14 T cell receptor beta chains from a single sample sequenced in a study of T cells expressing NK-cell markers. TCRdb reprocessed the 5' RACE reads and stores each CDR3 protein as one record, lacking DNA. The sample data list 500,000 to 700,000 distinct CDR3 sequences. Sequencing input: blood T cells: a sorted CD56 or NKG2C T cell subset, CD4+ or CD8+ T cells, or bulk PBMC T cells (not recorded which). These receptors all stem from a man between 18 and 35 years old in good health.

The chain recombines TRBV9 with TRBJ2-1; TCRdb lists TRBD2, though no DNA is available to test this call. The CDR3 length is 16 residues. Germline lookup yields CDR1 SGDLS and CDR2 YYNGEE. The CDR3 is CASSALAGVDGNEQFF.

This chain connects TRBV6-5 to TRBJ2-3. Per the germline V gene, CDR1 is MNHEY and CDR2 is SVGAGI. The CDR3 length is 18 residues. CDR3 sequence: CASSYSVGIYQSTDTQYF.

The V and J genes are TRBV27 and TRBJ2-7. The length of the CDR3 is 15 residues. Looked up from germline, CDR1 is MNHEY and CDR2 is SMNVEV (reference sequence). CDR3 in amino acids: CASSLFSVNRWEQYF.

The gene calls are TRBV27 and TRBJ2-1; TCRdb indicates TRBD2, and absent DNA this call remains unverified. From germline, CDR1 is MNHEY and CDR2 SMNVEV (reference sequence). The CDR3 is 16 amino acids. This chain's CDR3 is CASSVIRLDSYNEQFF.

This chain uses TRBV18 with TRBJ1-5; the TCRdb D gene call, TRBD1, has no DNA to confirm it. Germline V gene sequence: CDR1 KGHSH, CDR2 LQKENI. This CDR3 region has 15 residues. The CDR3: CASSPGTGGSQPQHF.

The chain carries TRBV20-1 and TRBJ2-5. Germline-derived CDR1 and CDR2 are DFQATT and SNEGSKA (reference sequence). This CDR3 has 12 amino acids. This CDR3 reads CSASRSRETQYF.

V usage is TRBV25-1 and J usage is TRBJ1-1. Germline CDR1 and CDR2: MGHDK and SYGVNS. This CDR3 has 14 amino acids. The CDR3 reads CASMRGGSYTEAFF.

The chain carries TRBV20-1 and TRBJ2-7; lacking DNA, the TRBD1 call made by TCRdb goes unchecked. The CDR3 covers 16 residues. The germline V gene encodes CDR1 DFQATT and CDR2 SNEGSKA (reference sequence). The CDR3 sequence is CSANNLRNRGSDEQYF.

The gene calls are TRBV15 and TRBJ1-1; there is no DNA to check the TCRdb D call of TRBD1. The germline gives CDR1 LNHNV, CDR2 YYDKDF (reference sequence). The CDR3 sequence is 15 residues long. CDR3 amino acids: CATSVPGPLNTEAFF.

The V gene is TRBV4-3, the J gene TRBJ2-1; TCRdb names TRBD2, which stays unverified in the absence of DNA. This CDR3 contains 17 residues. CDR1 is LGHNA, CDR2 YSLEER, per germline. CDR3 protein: CASSQDGGLAGDNEQFF.

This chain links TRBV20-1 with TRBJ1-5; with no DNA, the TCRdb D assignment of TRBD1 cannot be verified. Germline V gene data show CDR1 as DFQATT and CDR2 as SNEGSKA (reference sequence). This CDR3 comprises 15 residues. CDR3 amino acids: CSARLPGVSNQPQHF.

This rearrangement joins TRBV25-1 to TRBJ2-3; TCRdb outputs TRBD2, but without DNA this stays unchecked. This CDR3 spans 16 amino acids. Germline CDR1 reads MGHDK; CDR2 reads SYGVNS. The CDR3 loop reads CASDYSSGSSTDTQYF.

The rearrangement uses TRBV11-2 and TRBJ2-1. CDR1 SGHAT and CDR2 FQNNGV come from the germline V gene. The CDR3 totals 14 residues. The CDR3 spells CASSLVGLYNEQFF.

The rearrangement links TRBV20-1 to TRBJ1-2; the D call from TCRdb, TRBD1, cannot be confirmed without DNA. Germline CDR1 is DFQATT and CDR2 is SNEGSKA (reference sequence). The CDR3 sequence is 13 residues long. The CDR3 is CSAHSPGYHGYTF.